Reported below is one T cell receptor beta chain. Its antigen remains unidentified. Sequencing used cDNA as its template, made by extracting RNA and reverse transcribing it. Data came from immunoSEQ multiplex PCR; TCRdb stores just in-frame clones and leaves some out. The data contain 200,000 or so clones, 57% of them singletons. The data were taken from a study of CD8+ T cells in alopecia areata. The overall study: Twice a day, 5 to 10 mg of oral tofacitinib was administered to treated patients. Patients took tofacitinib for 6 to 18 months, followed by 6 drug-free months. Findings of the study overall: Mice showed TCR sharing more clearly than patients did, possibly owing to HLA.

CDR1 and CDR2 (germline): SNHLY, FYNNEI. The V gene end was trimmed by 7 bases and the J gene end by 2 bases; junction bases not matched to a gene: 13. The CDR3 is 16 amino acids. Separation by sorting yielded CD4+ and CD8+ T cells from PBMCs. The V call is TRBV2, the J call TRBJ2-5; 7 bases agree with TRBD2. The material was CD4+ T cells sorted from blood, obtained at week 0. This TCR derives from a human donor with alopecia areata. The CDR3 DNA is TGTGCCAGCACCTCCCTTGGGGCTAGCGGACAAGAGACCCAGTACTTC. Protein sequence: CASTSLGASGQETQYF.